Listed here is a single T cell receptor (beta chain). Antigen unknown. With V trimmed by 5 bases and J by 3 bases, 9 bases remained unmatched. The germline CDR1 and CDR2 sequences are PRHDT and FYEKMQ (reference sequence). The CDR3 is 15 amino acids. The data stem from a study of graft-versus-host responses after intestinal transplantation. Study as a whole: Every transplant recipient was induced with anti-thymocyte globulin, then maintained on tacrolimus and steroids for two to three years.

TCRdb's copy holds only in-frame clones and misses some; the assay was immunoSEQ multiplex PCR. The table lists some 110,000 clones, approximately 93% of them singletons. The study's findings and limits: Subjects displaying graft-donor T cell macrochimerism possessed elevated graft-versus-host to host-versus-graft clonal ratios inside allografts. Ileal or blood samples showed some GvH clones first, and such clones were also found in recipient marrow.

Here the sequenced sample was unstimulated CD8+ T cells sorted from spleen or lymph node cells, taken before transplant. The TCR comes from a human donor who was the organ donor for an intestinal transplant. This chain connects TRBV13 to TRBJ2-7, with 8 bases lining up with TRBD1. As DNA, the CDR3 is TGTGCCAGCAGCCCCCGGGACAGGACATACTACGAGCAGTACTTC. Its translation: CASSPRDRTYYEQYF.